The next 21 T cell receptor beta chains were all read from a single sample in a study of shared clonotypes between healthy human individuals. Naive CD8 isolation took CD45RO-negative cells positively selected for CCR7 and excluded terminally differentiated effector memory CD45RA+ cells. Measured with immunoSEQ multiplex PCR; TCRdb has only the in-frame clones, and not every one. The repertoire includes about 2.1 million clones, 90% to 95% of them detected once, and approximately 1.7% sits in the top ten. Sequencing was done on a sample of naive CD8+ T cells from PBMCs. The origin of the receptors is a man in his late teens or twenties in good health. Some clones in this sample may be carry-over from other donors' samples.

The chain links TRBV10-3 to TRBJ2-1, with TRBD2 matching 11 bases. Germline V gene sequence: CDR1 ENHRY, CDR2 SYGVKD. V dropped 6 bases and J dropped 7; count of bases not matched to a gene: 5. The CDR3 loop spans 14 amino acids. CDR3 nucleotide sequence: TGTGCCATCAGGGGACTAGCGGAAGCTAATGAGCAGTTCTTC. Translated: CAIRGLAEANEQFF.

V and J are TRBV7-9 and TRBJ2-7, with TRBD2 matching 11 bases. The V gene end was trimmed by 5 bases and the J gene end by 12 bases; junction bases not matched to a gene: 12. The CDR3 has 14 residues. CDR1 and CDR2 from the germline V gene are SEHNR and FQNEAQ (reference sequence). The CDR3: CASSTLAGGPALYF. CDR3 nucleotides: TGTGCCAGCAGCACTCTAGCGGGGGGTCCTGCGTTGTACTTC.

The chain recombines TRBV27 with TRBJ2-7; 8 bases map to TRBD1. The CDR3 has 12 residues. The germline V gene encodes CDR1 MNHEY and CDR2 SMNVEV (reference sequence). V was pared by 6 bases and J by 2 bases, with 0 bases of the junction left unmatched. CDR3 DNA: TGTGCCAGCAGGGACAGGGCCTACGAGCAGTACTTC. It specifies CASRDRAYEQYF.

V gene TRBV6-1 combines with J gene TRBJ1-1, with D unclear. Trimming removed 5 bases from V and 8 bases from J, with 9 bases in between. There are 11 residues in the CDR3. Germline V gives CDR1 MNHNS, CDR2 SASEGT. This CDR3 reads CASSYGIEAFF. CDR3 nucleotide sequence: TGTGCCAGCAGTTACGGGATAGAAGCTTTCTTT.

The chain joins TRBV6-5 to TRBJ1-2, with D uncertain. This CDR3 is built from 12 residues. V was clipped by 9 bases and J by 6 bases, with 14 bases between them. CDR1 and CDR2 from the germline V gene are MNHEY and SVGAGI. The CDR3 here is CASRKGADGYTF. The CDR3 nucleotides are TGTGCCAGTAGAAAAGGAGCGGATGGCTACACCTTC.

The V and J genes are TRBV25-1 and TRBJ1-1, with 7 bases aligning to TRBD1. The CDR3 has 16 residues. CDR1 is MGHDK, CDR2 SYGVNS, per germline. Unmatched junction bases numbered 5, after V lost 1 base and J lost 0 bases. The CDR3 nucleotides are TGTGCCAGCAGTGAATGGGAGACAGGGATGAACACTGAAGCTTTCTTT. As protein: CASSEWETGMNTEAFF.

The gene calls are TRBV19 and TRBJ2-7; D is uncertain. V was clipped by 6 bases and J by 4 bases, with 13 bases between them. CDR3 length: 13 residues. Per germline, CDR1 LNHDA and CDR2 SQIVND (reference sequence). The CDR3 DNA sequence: TGTGCCAGTAGCGGAGTACCCCCATACGAGCAGTACTTC. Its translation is CASSGVPPYEQYF.

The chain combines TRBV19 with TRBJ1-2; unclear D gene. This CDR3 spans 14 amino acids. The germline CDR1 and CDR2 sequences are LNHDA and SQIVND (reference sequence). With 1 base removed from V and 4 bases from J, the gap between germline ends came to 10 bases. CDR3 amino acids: CASSIGGSSYGYTF. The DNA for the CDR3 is TGTGCCAGTAGTATAGGTGGCAGCAGCTATGGCTACACCTTC.

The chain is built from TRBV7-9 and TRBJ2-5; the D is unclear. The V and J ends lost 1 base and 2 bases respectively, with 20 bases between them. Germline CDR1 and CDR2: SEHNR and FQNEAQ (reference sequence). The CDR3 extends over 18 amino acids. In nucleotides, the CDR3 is TGTGCCAGCAGCTTAGGCGCTAGGCTCATGGATATTCAAGAGACCCAGTACTTC. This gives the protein CASSLGARLMDIQETQYF.

The CDR3 sequence: CASSLWGDNEQYF. For the CDR3, the DNA is TGCGCCAGCAGCTTGTGGGGCGACAACGAGCAGTACTTC. The chain joins TRBV5-1 to TRBJ2-7; D is possibly TRBD1 (5 bases). Between the trimmed V and J ends, which lost 1 base and 5 bases, there was a span of 10 bases. The germline V gene encodes CDR1 SGHRS and CDR2 YFSETQ. The CDR3 contains 13 residues. Variable domain in full (rest from reference TRBV5-1 and TRBJ2-7): KAGVTQTPRYLIKTRGQQVTLSCSPISGHRSVSWYQQTPGQGLQFLFEYFSETQRNKGNFPGRFSGRQFSNSRSEMNVSTLELGDSALYLCASSLWGDNEQYFGPGTRLTVT.

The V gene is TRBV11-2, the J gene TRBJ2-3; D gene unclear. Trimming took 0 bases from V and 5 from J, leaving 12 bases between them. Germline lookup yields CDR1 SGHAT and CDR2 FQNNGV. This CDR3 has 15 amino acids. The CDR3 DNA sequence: TGTGCCAGCAGCTTAGAACGGAAGAGTAGAGATACGCAGTATTTT. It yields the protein CASSLERKSRDTQYF.

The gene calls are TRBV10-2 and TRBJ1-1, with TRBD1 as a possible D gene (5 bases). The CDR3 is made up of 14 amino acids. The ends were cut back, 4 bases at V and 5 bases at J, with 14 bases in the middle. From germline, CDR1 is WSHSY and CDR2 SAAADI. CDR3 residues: CASSGQLMRTEAFF. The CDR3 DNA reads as TGCGCCAGCAGTGGACAGTTGATGAGGACTGAAGCTTTCTTT.

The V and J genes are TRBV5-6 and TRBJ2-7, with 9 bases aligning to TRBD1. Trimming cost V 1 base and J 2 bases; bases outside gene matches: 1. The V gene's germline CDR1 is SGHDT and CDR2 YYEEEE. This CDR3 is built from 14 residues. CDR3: CASSLRDRAYEQYF. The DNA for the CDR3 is TGTGCCAGCAGCTTGCGGGACAGGGCCTACGAGCAGTACTTC.

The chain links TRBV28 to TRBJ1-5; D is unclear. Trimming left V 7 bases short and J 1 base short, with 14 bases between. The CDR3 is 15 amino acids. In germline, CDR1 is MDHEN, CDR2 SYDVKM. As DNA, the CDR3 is TGTGCCAGCATCCGCCATGGAGGGAGCAATCAGCCCCAGCATTTT. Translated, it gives CASIRHGGSNQPQHF.

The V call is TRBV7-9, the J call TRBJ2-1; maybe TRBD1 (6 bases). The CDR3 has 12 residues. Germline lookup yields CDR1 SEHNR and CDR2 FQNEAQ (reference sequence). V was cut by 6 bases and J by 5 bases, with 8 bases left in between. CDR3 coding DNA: TGTGCCAGCAGGGACAGCAACAATGAGCAGTTCTTC. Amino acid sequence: CASRDSNNEQFF.

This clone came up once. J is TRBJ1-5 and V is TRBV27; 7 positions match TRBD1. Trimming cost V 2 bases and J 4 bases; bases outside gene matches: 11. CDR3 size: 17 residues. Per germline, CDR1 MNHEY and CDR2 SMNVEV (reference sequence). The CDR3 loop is CASSLVHSGGENQPQHF. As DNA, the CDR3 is TGTGCCAGCAGTTTAGTACACTCAGGGGGAGAGAATCAGCCCCAGCATTTT.

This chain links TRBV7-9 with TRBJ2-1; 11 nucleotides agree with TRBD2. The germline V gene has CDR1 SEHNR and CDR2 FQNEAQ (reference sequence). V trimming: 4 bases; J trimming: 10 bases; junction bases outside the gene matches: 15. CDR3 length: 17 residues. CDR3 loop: CASSYPTSGNSVWEQFF. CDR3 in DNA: TGTGCCAGCAGCTACCCGACTAGCGGGAATTCAGTATGGGAGCAGTTCTTC.

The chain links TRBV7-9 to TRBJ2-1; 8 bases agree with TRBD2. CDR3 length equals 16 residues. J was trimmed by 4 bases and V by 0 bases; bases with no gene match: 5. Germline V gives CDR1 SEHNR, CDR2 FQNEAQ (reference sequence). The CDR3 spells CASSLAERGIYNEQFF. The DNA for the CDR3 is TGTGCCAGCAGCTTAGCGGAGCGGGGGATTTACAATGAGCAGTTCTTC.

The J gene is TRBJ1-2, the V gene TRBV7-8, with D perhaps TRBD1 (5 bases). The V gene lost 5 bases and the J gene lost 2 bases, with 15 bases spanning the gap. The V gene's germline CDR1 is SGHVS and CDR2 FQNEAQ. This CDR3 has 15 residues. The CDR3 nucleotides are TGTGCCAGCAGCCCCCGGGACTGGCAGAACTATGGCTACACCTTC. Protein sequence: CASSPRDWQNYGYTF.

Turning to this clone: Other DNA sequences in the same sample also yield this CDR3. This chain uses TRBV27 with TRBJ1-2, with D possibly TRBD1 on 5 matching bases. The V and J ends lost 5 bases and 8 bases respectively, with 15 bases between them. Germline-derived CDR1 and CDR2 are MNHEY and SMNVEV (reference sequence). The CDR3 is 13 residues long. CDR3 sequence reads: CASSLTGGGGYTF. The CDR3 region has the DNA TGTGCCAGCAGTCTAACTGGGGGGGGAGGCTACACCTTC.

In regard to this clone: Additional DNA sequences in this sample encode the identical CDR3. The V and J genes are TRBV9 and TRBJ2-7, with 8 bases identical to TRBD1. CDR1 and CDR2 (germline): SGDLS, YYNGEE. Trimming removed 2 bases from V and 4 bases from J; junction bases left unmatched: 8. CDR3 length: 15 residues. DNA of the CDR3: TGTGCCAGCAGCGTGGATCAGGGGGCAGGATACGAGCAGTACTTC. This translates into CASSVDQGAGYEQYF.